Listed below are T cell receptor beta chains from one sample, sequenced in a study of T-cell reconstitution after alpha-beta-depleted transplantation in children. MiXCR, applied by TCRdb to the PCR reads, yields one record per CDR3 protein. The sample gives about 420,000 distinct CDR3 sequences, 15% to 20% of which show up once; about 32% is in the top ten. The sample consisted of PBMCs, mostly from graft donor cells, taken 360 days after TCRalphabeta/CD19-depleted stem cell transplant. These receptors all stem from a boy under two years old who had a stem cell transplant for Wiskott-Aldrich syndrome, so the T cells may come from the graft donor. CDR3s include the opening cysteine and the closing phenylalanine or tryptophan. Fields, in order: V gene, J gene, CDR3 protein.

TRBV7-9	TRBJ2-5	CASSLFRGREETQYF
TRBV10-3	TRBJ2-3	CAISESRQRRAGGPTDTQYF
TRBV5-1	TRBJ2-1	CASSLLAKGTKVNEQFF
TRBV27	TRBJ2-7	CASSLGTGKRYEQYF
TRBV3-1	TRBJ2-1	CASTQGGSGEYNEQFF
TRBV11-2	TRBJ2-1	CASSLQLAGNNEQFF
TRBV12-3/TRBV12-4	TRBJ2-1	CASSPDWNEQFF
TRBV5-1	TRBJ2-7	CASSSVVTSYEQYF
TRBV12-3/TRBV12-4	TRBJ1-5	CASSTLARGNQPQHF
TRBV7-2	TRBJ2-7	CASSRMSSYEQYF
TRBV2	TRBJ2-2	CASSETGTYTGELFF
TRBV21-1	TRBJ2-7	CASSKGLIKAGYEQYF
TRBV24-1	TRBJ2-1	CATSDPGTNNDNEQFF
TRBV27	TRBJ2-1	CASSLFPLAGYNEQFF
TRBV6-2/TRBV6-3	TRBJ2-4	CASRMFSVSGNIQYF
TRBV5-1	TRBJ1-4	CASSSGQGVAEKLFF
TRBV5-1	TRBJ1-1	CASSLGQDTEAFF
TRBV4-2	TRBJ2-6	CASSQEFGGTGLRRLSGANVLTF
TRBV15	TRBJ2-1	CATSRPSSGSAYNEQFF
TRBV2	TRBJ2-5	CASRTLPGPQETQYF
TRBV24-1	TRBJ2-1	CATSDSGRGPYNEQFF
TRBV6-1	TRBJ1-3	CASSEGRTYGNTIYF
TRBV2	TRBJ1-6	CASTGGRTYNSPLHF
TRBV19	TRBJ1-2	CASSIQGVYGYTF
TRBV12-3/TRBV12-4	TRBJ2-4	CASSLWGLAGAKNIQYF
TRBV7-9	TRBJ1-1	CASSWPGPEAFF
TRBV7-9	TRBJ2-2	CASSFVAFRVSGELFF
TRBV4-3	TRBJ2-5	CASSQDFGRETQYF
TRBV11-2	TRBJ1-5	CASSLGQGYPNQPQHF
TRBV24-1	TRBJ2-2	CATSEPGLAGSQPGELFF
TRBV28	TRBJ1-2	CASSYRGGYTF
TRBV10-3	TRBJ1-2	CAISDYSTYGYTF
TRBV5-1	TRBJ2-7	CASSYDRGSYEQYF
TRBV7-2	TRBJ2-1	CASSLGLGLASYNEQFF
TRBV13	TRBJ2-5	CASSLQTGGGETQYF
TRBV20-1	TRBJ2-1	CSARERLAGNNEQFF
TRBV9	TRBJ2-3	CASSVVGWASTDTQYF
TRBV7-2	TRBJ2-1	CASSLRRTSGNEQFF
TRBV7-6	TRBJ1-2	CASSLDQGGYGYTF
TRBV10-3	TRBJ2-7	CAIPLDGAYEQYF
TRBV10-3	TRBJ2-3	CAISDPLRGFSTDTQYF
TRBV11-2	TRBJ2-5	CASSHPVGYQETQYF
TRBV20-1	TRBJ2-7	CSARSASRGYEQYF